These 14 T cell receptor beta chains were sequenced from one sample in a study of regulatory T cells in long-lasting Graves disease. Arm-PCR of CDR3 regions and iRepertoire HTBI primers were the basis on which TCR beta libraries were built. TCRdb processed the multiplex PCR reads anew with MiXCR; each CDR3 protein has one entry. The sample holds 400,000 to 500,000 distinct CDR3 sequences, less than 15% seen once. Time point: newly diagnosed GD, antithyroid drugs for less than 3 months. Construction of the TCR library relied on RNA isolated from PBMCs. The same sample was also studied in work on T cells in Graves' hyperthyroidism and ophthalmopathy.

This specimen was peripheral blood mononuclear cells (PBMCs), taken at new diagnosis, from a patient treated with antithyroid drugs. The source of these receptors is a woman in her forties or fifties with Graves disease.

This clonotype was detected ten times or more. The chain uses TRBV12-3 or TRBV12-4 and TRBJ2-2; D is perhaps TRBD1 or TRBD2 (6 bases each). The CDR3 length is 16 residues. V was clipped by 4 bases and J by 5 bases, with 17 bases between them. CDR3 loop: CASSSRFGGRTGELFF. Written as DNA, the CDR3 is TGTGCCAGCAGTTCACGATTTGGGGGGCGAACCGGGGAGCTGTTTTTT.

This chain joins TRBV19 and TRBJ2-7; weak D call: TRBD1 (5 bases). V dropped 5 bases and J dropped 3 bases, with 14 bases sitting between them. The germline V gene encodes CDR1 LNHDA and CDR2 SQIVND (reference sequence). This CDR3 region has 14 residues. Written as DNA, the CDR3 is TGTGCCAGTAGTTTCCAGGGAAGTCGCTACGAGCAGTACTTC. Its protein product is CASSFQGSRYEQYF.

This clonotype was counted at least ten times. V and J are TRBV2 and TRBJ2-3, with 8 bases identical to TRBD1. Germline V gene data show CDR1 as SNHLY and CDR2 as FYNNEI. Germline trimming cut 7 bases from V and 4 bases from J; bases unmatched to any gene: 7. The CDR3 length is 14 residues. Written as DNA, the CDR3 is TGTGCCAGCAAAGCCAGACAGGGGTCAGATACGCAGTATTTT. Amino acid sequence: CASKARQGSDTQYF. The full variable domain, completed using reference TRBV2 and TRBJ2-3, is EPEVTQTPSHQVTQMGQEVILRCVPISNHLYFYWYRQILGQKVEFLVSFYNNEISEKSEIFDDQFSVERPDGSNFTLKIRSTKLEDSAMYFCASKARQGSDTQYFGPGTRLTVL.

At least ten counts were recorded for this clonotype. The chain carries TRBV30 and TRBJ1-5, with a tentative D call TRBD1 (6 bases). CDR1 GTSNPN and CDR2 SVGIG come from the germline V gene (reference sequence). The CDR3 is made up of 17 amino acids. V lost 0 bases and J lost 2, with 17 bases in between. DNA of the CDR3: TGTGCCTGGAGTGTACGGCAGGGGTGGATGGGCAATCAGCCCCAGCATTTT. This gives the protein CAWSVRQGWMGNQPQHF.

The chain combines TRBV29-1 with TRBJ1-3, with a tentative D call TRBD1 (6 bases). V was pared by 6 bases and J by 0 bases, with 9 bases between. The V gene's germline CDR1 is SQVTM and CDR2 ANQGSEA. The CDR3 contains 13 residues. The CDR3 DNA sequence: TGCAGCGTAACAGGGTTCTCTGGAAACACCATATATTTT. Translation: CSVTGFSGNTIYF.

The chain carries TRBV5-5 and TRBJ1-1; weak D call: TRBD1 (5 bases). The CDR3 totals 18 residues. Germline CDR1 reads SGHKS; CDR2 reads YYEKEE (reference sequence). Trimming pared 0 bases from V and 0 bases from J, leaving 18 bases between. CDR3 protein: CASSLVPDSGTMNTEAFF. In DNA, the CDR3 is TGTGCCAGCAGCTTGGTCCCAGACAGTGGGACCATGAACACTGAAGCTTTCTTT.

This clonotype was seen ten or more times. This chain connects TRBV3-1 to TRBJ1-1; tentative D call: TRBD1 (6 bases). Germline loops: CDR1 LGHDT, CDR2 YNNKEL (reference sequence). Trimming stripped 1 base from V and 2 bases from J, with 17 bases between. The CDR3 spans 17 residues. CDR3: CASSQADRWALNTEAFF. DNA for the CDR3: TGTGCCAGCAGCCAAGCAGACAGGTGGGCCTTAAACACTGAAGCTTTCTTT.

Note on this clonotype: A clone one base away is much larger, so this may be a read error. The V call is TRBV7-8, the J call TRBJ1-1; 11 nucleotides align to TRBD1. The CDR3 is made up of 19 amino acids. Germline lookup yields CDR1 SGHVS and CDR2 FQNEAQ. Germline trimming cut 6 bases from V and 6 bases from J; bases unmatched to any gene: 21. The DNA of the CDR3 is TGTGCCAGCAGTCCTCCGGGACAGGGGGTGCCGTTTTTTACCGCTGAAGCTTTCTTT. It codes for CASSPPGQGVPFFTAEAFF.

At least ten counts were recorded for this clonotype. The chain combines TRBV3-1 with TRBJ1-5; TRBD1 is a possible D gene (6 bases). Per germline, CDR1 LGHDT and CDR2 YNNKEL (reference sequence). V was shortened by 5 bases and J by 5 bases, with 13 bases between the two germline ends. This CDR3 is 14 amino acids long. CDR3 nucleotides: TGTGCCAGCAGCAGTGGAGCAGGGGATCAGCCCCAGCATTTT. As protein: CASSSGAGDQPQHF. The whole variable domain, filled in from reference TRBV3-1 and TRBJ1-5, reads DTAVSQTPKYLVTQMGNDKSIKCEQNLGHDTMYWYKQDSKKFLKIMFSYNNKELIINETVPNRFSPKSPDKAHLNLHINSLELGDSAVYFCASSSGAGDQPQHFGDGTRLSIL.

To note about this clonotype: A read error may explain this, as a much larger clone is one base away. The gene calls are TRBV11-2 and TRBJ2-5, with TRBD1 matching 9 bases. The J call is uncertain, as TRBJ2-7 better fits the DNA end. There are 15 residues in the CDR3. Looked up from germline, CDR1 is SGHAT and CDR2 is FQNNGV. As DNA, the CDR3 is TGTGCCAGCAGCTCCGGGAGGACAGGGGTGCGCGAGCAGTACTTC. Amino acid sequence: CASSSGRTGVREQYF.

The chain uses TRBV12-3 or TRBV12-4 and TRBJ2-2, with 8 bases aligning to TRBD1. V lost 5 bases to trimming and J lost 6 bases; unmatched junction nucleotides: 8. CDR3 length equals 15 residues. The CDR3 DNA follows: TGTGCCAGCAGTGTGACAGGGGTAGTGGCCGGGGAGCTGTTTTTT. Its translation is CASSVTGVVAGELFF.

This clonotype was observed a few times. CDR3 residues: CASSVARGAMDTQYF. The CDR3 DNA reads as TGTGCCAGTAGTGTGGCAAGGGGTGCTATGGATACGCAGTATTTT. This sequence joins TRBV19 and TRBJ2-3; a weak D match, TRBD1 (5 bases). This CDR3 spans 15 amino acids. V dropped 5 bases and J dropped 6 bases, with 18 bases sitting between them. Looked up from germline, CDR1 is LNHDA and CDR2 is SQIVND (reference sequence).

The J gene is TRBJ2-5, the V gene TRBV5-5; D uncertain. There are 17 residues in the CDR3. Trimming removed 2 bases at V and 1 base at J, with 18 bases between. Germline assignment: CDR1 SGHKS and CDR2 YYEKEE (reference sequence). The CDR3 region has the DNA TGTGCCAGCAGCTTACGGTCGGCCAGTGTAGGCCAAGAGACCCAGTACTTC. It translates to CASSLRSASVGQETQYF. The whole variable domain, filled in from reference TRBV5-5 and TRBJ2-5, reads DAGVTQSPTHLIKTRGQQVTLRCSPISGHKSVSWYQQVLGQGPQFIFQYYEKEERGRGNFPDRFSARQFPNYSSELNVNALLLGDSALYLCASSLRSASVGQETQYFGPGTRLLVL.

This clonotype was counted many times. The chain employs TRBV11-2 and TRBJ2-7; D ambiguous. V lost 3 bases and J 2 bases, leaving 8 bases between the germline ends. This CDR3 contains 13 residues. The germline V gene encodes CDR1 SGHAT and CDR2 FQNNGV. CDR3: CASSFQTAYEQYF. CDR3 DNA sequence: TGTGCCAGCAGCTTCCAAACCGCCTACGAGCAGTACTTC.